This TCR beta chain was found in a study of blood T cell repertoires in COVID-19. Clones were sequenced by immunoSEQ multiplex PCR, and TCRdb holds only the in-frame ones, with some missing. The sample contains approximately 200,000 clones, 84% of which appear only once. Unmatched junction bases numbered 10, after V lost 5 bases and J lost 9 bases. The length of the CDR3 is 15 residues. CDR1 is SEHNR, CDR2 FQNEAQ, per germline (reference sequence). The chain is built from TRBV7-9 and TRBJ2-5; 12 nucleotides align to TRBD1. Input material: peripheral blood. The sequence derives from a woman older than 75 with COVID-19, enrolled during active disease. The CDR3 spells CASSPAGTGGSAQYF. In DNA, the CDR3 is TGTGCCAGCAGCCCGGCGGGGACAGGGGGCTCGGCCCAGTACTTC.